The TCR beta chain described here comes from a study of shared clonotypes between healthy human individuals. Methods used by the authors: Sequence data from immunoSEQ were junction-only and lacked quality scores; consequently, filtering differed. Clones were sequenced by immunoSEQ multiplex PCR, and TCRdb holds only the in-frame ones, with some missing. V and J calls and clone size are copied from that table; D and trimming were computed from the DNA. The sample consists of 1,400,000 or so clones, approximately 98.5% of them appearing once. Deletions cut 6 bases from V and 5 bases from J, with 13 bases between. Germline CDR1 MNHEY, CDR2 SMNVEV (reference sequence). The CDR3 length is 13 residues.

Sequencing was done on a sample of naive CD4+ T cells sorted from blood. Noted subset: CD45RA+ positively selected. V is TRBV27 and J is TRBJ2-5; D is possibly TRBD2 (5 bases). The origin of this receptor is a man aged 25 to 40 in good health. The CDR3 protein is CASSGILEETQYF. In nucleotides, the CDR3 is TGTGCCAGCAGCGGGATCCTTGAGGAGACCCAGTACTTC.